The T cell receptor beta chain described here comes from a study of T cell repertoires in cytomegalovirus infection. MiXCR, applied by TCRdb to the reads, yields one record per CDR3 protein. The sample gives more than 65,000 distinct CDR3 sequences, around 49% of which show up once; over 85% is in the top ten. J lost 4 bases, V lost 0 bases, and 7 bases had no gene match. The CDR3 has 16 amino acids. Germline CDR1 SEHNR, CDR2 FQNEAQ (reference sequence). Note on this clonotype: Its antigen is undetermined.

This receptor was identified in a human donor in good health (CMV status not recorded). Some clones in this sample may be carry-over from other donors' samples. The chain has TRBV7-9 and TRBJ1-2; 8 bases agree with TRBD1. This sample comprised CD8+ T cells from cultured PBMCs, obtained from culture after CMV antigen stimulation. CDR3 DNA: TGTGCCAGCAGCTTAGCTTTATCGGGACAGGCCTATGGCTACACCTTC. It codes for CASSLALSGQAYGYTF.